These 23 T cell receptor beta chains share one sample of origin, sequenced in a study of cytomegalovirus exposure and HLA in healthy donors. The PCR contained 60 Vbeta and 13 Jbeta primers. The assay was immunoSEQ multiplex PCR, and TCRdb's table has in-frame clones only and misses some. The sample gives roughly 88,000 clones, about three quarters of which show up once; 5% to 5.5% is in the top ten. The sample comprised PBMCs. The receptors were gathered from a young man in good health and CMV-seropositive.

Comment on this clone: One end of the junction is discordant with germline, which a read error may explain. The chain employs TRBV30 and TRBJ1-3; D unresolved. CDR3 size: 12 residues. Germline V CDR1 and CDR2: GTSNPN, SVGIG (reference sequence). CDR3 protein: CAGRVTGNTIYF. In DNA, the CDR3 is TGTGCCGGGAGGGTGACAGGAAACACCATATATTTT.

The chain recombines TRBV7-2 with TRBJ2-7, with D possibly TRBD1 on 6 matching bases. V lost 5 bases, J lost 3 bases, and 14 bases lay in between. This CDR3 has 14 amino acids. The germline V gene has CDR1 SGHTA and CDR2 FQGNSA. The CDR3 spells CASSPGDRRYEQYF. The CDR3 coding sequence is TGTGCCAGCAGCCCTGGTGACAGGCGCTACGAGCAGTACTTC.

The sample holds one count of this clone. The chain has TRBV9 and TRBJ1-1, with D maybe TRBD1 (6 bases). The V end lost 0 bases, the J end lost 0 bases, and 9 bases lay between the germline ends. Germline V gene lookup returns CDR1 SGDLS and CDR2 YYNGEE. This CDR3 comprises 15 residues. CDR3 sequence (DNA): TGTGCCAGCAGCGTAGTCGGGGGGCTGAACACTGAAGCTTTCTTT. This translates into CASSVVGGLNTEAFF. Using reference TRBV9 and TRBJ1-1 for the parts outside the CDR3, the full variable domain is DSGVTQTPKHLITATGQRVTLRCSPRSGDLSVYWYQQSLDQGLQFLIQYYNGEERAKGNILERFSAQQFPDLHSELNLSSLELGDSALYFCASSVVGGLNTEAFFGQGTRLTVV.

The chain recombines TRBV5-1 with TRBJ1-2; D uncertain. V dropped 2 bases and J dropped 6 bases, with 8 bases sitting between them. The CDR3 extends over 12 amino acids. CDR1 and CDR2 from the germline V gene are SGHRS and YFSETQ. CDR3: CASSFNLDGYTF. The CDR3 DNA follows: TGCGCCAGCAGCTTTAATCTCGATGGCTACACCTTC.

The chain carries TRBV11-2 and TRBJ2-2, with 8 bases aligning to TRBD1. CDR3 length: 17 amino acids. Germline values: CDR1 SGHAT, CDR2 FQNNGV. V dropped 1 base and J dropped 2; count of bases not matched to a gene: 6. The CDR3 spells CASSLVGTGSNTGELFF. The CDR3 region has the DNA TGTGCCAGCAGCTTAGTGGGGACAGGTAGTAACACCGGGGAGCTGTTTTTT.

V gene TRBV7-9 combines with J gene TRBJ2-1; TRBD2 aligns across 13 bases. The CDR3 spans 17 residues. Germline V CDR1 and CDR2: SEHNR, FQNEAQ (reference sequence). The junction had 4 bases not matched to a gene; V was cut back by 3 bases and J by 2 bases. CDR3 sequence reads: CASSFMTSGGPYNEQFF. The DNA of the CDR3 is TGTGCCAGCAGCTTTATGACTAGCGGGGGGCCCTACAATGAGCAGTTCTTC.

The CDR3 DNA reads TGTGCCTGGAGCCCCCTATCCTACGAGCAGTACTTC. Protein sequence: CAWSPLSYEQYF. This rearrangement joins TRBV30 to TRBJ2-7, with unresolved D. Germline V gives CDR1 GTSNPN, CDR2 SVGIG (reference sequence). The CDR3 is made up of 12 amino acids. V shed 3 bases and J shed 1 base, with 7 bases lying between them.

This chain uses TRBV28 with TRBJ2-5, with 9 bases matching TRBD1. The CDR3 loop spans 16 amino acids. Germline V gene data show CDR1 as MDHEN and CDR2 as SYDVKM. After removal of 5 bases from V and 5 bases from J, the junction contained 12 bases not matched to a gene. CDR3 coding DNA: TGTGCCAGCAGTCCGCAAGGACAGGGGAAAGGGGAGACCCAGTACTTC. This translates into CASSPQGQGKGETQYF.

The chain recombines TRBV4-1 with TRBJ1-3; D gene ambiguous. Per the germline V gene, CDR1 is MGHRA and CDR2 is YSYEKL. V lost 5 bases, J lost 4 bases, and 18 bases lay in between. CDR3 length: 16 amino acids. The CDR3 reads CASSSTAGVSGNTIYF. The CDR3 DNA is TGCGCCAGCAGCTCAACCGCCGGGGTCTCAGGAAACACCATATATTTT.

The chain combines TRBV5-1 with TRBJ1-6; D might be TRBD1 (5 bases). The CDR3 extends over 15 amino acids. Germline V gives CDR1 SGHRS, CDR2 YFSETQ. The V gene lost 0 bases and the J gene lost 8 bases, with 12 bases spanning the gap. The CDR3 DNA reads TGCGCCAGCAGCTTGGTGACAGCTGCGTATTCACCCCTCCACTTT. Residues: CASSLVTAAYSPLHF. The full variable domain, completed using reference TRBV5-1 and TRBJ1-6, is KAGVTQTPRYLIKTRGQQVTLSCSPISGHRSVSWYQQTPGQGLQFLFEYFSETQRNKGNFPGRFSGRQFSNSRSEMNVSTLELGDSALYLCASSLVTAAYSPLHFGNGTRLTVT.

This clone was seen just once. The V call is TRBV7-9, the J call TRBJ1-1; D might be TRBD1 (6 bases). The CDR3 covers 14 residues. Germline CDR1 reads SEHNR; CDR2 reads FQNEAQ (reference sequence). The V gene lost 5 bases and the J gene lost 0 bases, with 10 bases spanning the gap. The CDR3 protein is CASSRGHLNTEAFF. Written as DNA, the CDR3 is TGTGCCAGCAGCAGGGGACACCTGAACACTGAAGCTTTCTTT.

CDR3 loop: CASSLRSGGANTQYF. In DNA form, the CDR3 reads TGTGCCAGCAGCCTTCGTAGCGGGGGGGCGAATACGCAGTATTTT. The V call is TRBV7-9, the J call TRBJ2-3, with 11 positions matching TRBD2. The germline V gene has CDR1 SEHNR and CDR2 FQNEAQ (reference sequence). CDR3 size: 15 residues. After removal of 5 bases from V and 7 bases from J, the junction contained 8 bases not matched to a gene.

The V call is TRBV7-6, the J call TRBJ2-2, with 13 bases identical to TRBD2. Trimming removed 5 bases from V and 1 base from J; junction bases left unmatched: 4. From germline, CDR1 is SGHVS and CDR2 FNYEAQ. The CDR3 extends over 17 amino acids. As DNA, the CDR3 is TGTGCCAGCAGCCCCGGACTAGCGGGAGTGAACACCGGGGAGCTGTTTTTT. It is translated as CASSPGLAGVNTGELFF.

V usage is TRBV15 and J usage is TRBJ2-1; TRBD2 might be the D (5 bases). CDR1 LNHNV and CDR2 YYDKDF come from the germline V gene (reference sequence). The CDR3 consists of 18 residues. V gave up 0 bases and J gave up 0 bases, with 15 bases separating them. CDR3 region: CATSREAPRGFSYNEQFF. The CDR3, as DNA: TGTGCCACCAGCAGAGAGGCTCCCCGGGGATTCTCCTACAATGAGCAGTTCTTC.

This clone was detected only a few times. The CDR3 loop reads CAISDRPTGEYTDTQYF. The CDR3 DNA reads TGTGCCATCAGTGATCGACCCACCGGGGAATACACAGATACGCAGTATTTT. V is TRBV10-3 and J is TRBJ2-3; perhaps TRBD2 as D (5 bases). V dropped 3 bases and J dropped 2 bases, with 18 bases sitting between them. Germline V CDR1 and CDR2: ENHRY, SYGVKD. This CDR3 spans 17 amino acids.

The V call is TRBV15, the J call TRBJ1-5; D unclear. Germline-derived CDR1 and CDR2 are LNHNV and YYDKDF (reference sequence). V lost 0 bases and J 6 bases, leaving 15 bases between the germline ends. This CDR3 has 16 amino acids. This chain's CDR3 is CATSRDEEEKGQPQHF. In DNA form, the CDR3 reads TGTGCCACCAGCAGAGATGAGGAAGAAAAAGGTCAGCCCCAGCATTTT.

The chain uses TRBV2 and TRBJ1-5, with 10 bases matching TRBD1. V was clipped by 4 bases and J by 6 bases; unmatched bases: 3. CDR1 is SNHLY and CDR2 is FYNNEI in the germline V gene. This CDR3 spans 14 amino acids. CDR3 protein: CASSGQGAGQPQHF. The CDR3 nucleotides read TGTGCCAGCAGTGGACAGGGGGCAGGTCAGCCCCAGCATTTT.

This sequence joins TRBV19 and TRBJ1-2; TRBD1 is a possible D gene (6 bases). V lost 5 bases, J lost 6 bases, and 10 bases lay in between. The germline gives CDR1 LNHDA, CDR2 SQIVND (reference sequence). The CDR3 spans 12 residues. DNA of the CDR3: TGTGCCAGTAGTCTCAGACAGGATGGCTACACCTTC. Encoded protein: CASSLRQDGYTF.

This chain joins TRBV12-1 and TRBJ2-7; the D call in the table, TRBD2, was not verified against the DNA. TRBV12-1 corresponds to a pseudogene. The CDR3 has 14 amino acids. CDR3 amino acids: CASSSTGTRGKQYF. The DNA for the CDR3 is TGTGCCAGCAGCTCCACCGGGACTAGGGGAAAGCAGTACTTC.

In its sample, this clone was seen many times. This chain connects TRBV5-5 to TRBJ2-7, with D perhaps TRBD2 (6 bases). CDR1 and CDR2 from the germline V gene are SGHKS and YYEKEE (reference sequence). V dropped 3 bases and J dropped 1 base, with 14 bases sitting between them. The CDR3 consists of 15 residues. The chain's CDR3 is CASSSMGRKSYEQYF. The CDR3 DNA sequence: TGTGCCAGCAGCTCCATGGGGAGGAAGTCCTACGAGCAGTACTTC.

V is TRBV6-1 and J is TRBJ2-2, with D tentatively TRBD2 (5 bases). V was pared by 7 bases and J by 7 bases, with 7 bases between. Germline V lookup: CDR1 MNHNS, CDR2 SASEGT. CDR3 length equals 11 residues. CDR3 sequence (DNA): TGTGCCAGCACCCGGGACGGGGAGCTGTTTTTT. Residues: CASTRDGELFF.

This clone was counted a few times. This chain joins TRBV5-1 and TRBJ2-4; tentatively, D is TRBD1 (7 bases). This CDR3 contains 18 residues. Deletions cut 7 bases from V and 7 bases from J, with 30 bases between. Germline values: CDR1 SGHRS, CDR2 YFSETQ. The CDR3, as DNA: TGCGCCAGCTCCCTTCAAGCAGTAACCGGACAGGCGGGGAACATTCAGTACTTC. It codes for CASSLQAVTGQAGNIQYF.

This clone was seen only once. J is TRBJ1-4 and V is TRBV9; 7 bases agree with TRBD1. The CDR3 runs to 16 residues. With V trimmed by 3 bases and J by 3 bases, 8 bases remained unmatched. The germline V gene has CDR1 SGDLS and CDR2 YYNGEE. The CDR3 coding sequence is TGTGCCAGCAGCGGAGGACAGGCCCCGGCTAATGAAAAACTGTTTTTT. Amino acid sequence: CASSGGQAPANEKLFF. The complete variable domain, with remaining parts taken from reference TRBV9 and TRBJ1-4, reads DSGVTQTPKHLITATGQRVTLRCSPRSGDLSVYWYQQSLDQGLQFLIQYYNGEERAKGNILERFSAQQFPDLHSELNLSSLELGDSALYFCASSGGQAPANEKLFFGSGTQLSVL.